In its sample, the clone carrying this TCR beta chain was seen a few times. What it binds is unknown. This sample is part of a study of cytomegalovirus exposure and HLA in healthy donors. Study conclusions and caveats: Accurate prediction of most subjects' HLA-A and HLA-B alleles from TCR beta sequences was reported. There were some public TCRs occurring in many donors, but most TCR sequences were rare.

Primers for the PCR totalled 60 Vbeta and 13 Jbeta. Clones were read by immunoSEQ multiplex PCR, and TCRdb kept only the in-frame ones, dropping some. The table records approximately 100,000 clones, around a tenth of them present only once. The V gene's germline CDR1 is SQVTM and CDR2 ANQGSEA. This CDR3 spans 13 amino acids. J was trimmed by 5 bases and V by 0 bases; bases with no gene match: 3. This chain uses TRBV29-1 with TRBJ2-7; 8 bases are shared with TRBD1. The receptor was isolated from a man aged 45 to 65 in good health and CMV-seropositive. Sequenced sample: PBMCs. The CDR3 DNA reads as TGCAGCGTTGAAGAATACAGGGGGAACGAGCAGTACTTC. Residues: CSVEEYRGNEQYF.